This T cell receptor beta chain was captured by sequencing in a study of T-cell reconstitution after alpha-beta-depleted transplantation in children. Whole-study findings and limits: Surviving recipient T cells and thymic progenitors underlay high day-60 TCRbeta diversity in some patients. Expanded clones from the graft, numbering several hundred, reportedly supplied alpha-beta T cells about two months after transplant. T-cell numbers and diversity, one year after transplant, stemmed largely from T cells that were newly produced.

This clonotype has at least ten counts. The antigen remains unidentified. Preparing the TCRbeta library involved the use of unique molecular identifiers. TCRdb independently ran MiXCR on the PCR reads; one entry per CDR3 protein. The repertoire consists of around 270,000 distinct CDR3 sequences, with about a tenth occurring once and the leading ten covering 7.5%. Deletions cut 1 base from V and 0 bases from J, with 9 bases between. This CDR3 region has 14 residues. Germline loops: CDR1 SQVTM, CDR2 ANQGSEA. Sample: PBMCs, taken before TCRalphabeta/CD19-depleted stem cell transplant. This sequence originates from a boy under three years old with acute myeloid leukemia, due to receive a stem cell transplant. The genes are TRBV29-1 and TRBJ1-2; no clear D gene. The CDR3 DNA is TGCAGCGTTGAAGGGCAGTTAGCTAACTATGGCTACACCTTC. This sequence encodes CSVEGQLANYGYTF.